Described below is a single TCR beta chain sequence and its context. CDR1 is SQVTM, CDR2 ANQGSEA, per germline. V shed 0 bases and J 5 bases; nucleotides not matched to a gene: 6. The CDR3 contains 15 residues. This specimen belongs to a study of T cell clonotyping in hematopoietic cell transplantation. Produced via immunoSEQ multiplex PCR; TCRdb's table is partial and in-frame only. In the table there are 15,000 to 20,000 clones, more than 75% of which are singletons. The rearrangement links TRBV29-1 to TRBJ2-1; 8 nucleotides match TRBD2. This clonotype originated in a male patient aged 55 to 70 who had an allogeneic stem cell transplant from a related donor, so the T cells may come from the graft donor. Some clones in this sample may be carry-over from other donors' samples. Sequenced here: PBMCs, sampled 100 days after allogeneic stem cell transplant. CDR3 coding DNA: TGCAGCGTTGAAGAGACCGGGGGGGCCGACAATGAGCAGTTCTTC. This codes for CSVEETGGADNEQFF.